This T cell receptor beta chain was identified in a study of T cells in Graves' hyperthyroidism and ophthalmopathy. Study overall: Peripheral blood was acquired at first diagnosis, ahead of any therapy whatsoever. Findings of the study overall: Researchers report that a 13 V-J model separated ophthalmopathy from stable hyperthyroidism. Most clonotypes expanded in thyroid above 0.001 were likewise present in blood.

This clonotype was seen repeatedly, ten times or more. Its antigen is not known. Germline loops: CDR1 MNHEY, CDR2 SVGEGT. The V end was cut by 10 bases, the J end by 7 bases, with 13 bases between. The CDR3 is 11 amino acids. TCR beta CDR3 sequences were amplified from RNA transcripts. During a first-round RT-PCR of the TCR CDR3, the HTBI primer set was used. TCRdb itself ran the multiplex PCR reads through MiXCR, one entry per CDR3 protein. The profile shows around 600,000 distinct CDR3 sequences, approximately 14% of them singletons. The receptor was isolated from a woman aged 18-29 years with Graves' ophthalmopathy. V and J are TRBV6-2 or TRBV6-3 and TRBJ1-1, with D possibly matching TRBD1 (5 bases). Material for sequencing was blood. This CDR3 reads CAILGGIEAFF. The CDR3 region has the DNA TGTGCCATTCTTGGGGGGATTGAAGCTTTCTTT.